This T cell receptor beta chain was retrieved from a study of T cells in Graves' hyperthyroidism and ophthalmopathy. Findings of the study overall: Ophthalmopathy, which appeared later, was predicted by the model a median 6.5 months before onset.

Template material for amplifying TCR beta CDR3 regions consisted of RNA transcripts. Using the HTBI primer set, a first-round RT-PCR was run on the TCR CDR3. TCRdb reprocessed the multiplex PCR reads with MiXCR, giving one entry per CDR3 protein. Of 400,000 to 500,000 distinct CDR3 sequences listed, under 15% are singletons. In regard to this clonotype: Its antigen remains unidentified.

Pregnant or lactating patients were excluded, as were those with uncontrolled infection or other autoimmune disease. The PBMCs had their origin in 10 ml of fresh peripheral blood. V dropped 5 bases and J dropped 5 bases, with 10 bases sitting between them. CDR3 size: 13 residues. The germline V gene has CDR1 MNHEY and CDR2 SMNVEV (reference sequence). The TCR sequence derives from a woman aged 18-29 years with Graves' hyperthyroidism. This chain joins TRBV27 and TRBJ2-4; D unresolved. The sample was blood. CDR3 in DNA: TGTGCCAGCAGTCTTACCTCAGAAAACATTCAGTACTTC. Amino acids: CASSLTSENIQYF.